The clone carrying this T cell receptor (beta chain) was seen a handful of times. The authors extracted RNA and reverse transcribed it into cDNA as the sequencing template. Libraries were prepared by immunoSEQ multiplex PCR; TCRdb keeps only in-frame clonotypes and omits some of them. The sample lists approximately 200,000 clones, less than 45% occurring once. The treatment was: oral pan-JAK inhibitor, 5-10 mg twice daily. This entry is derived from a study of CD8+ T cells in alopecia areata. The CDR3 contains 13 residues. Trimming removed 2 bases from V and 4 bases from J, with 9 bases in between. Germline V lookup: CDR1 SGHDT, CDR2 YYEEEE.

This clonotype was obtained from a human donor with alopecia areata. Sequenced here: CD4+ T cells sorted from blood, sampled between weeks 36 and 40, from a patient treated with tofacitinib. This rearrangement joins TRBV5-6 to TRBJ2-5; TRBD1 is a possible D gene (5 bases). CDR3 in amino acids: CASSFQQGETQYF. DNA for the CDR3: TGTGCCAGCAGCTTCCAGCAGGGAGAGACCCAGTACTTC.